This T cell receptor beta chain was recovered during a study of preoperative IRX-2 immunotherapy in early breast cancer. Sequenced by immunoSEQ multiplex PCR; TCRdb stores in-frame clones only, minus some. The table has about 5,600 clones, approximately 60% seen once; the top ten hold around 10%. Germline-derived CDR1 and CDR2 are MNHGY and SAAAGT. The V and J ends lost 5 bases and 4 bases, in that order; junction bases with no gene match: 12. The CDR3 is made up of 17 amino acids. Treatment reported: preoperative locoregional IRX-2 cytokine immunotherapy. This phase Ib study tested locoregional IRX-2 cytokine immunotherapy given before surgery.

The chain links TRBV6-8 to TRBJ2-1; TRBD2 matches 9 bases. The sequences come from tumor tissue, collected before IRX-2 immunotherapy. This clonotype was obtained from a human donor with breast cancer. The CDR3 DNA sequence: TGTGCCAGCAGTGATTGGCTAGCGGGGATTTCTTACAATGAGCAGTTCTTC. Translating gives CASSDWLAGISYNEQFF.